A single sample gave rise to the 22 T cell receptor beta chains below, sequenced in a study of blood T cells in healthy people across ages. A J-beta primer mix and a sample-barcoded 5' primer were used in a second PCR of roughly 6 to 12 cycles. TCRdb reprocessed the 5' RACE reads with MiXCR, giving one entry per CDR3 protein. Of around 750,000 distinct CDR3 sequences listed, about 55% are singletons. Sequencing input: blood. The receptors come from a man older than 75 in good health.

This clonotype was recorded a few times. V is TRBV29-1 and J is TRBJ2-1, with 7 bases fitting TRBD2. The CDR3 loop spans 15 amino acids. The germline gives CDR1 SQVTM, CDR2 ANQGSEA. V shed 0 bases, J shed 0 bases, and the junction held 2 bases outside the gene matches. DNA of the CDR3: TGCAGCGTTGAAGATGCGGGAGTCTCCTACAATGAGCAGTTCTTC. It translates to CSVEDAGVSYNEQFF.

This clonotype was detected a few times. This chain connects TRBV3-1 to TRBJ1-4, with D possibly TRBD1 on 5 matching bases. The CDR3 contains 16 residues. In germline, CDR1 is LGHDT, CDR2 YNNKEL (reference sequence). V lost 1 base, J lost 0 bases, and 9 bases lay in between. The CDR3 DNA reads as TGTGCCAGCAGCCAAGGGGAGGGGCCAACTAATGAAAAACTGTTTTTT. Amino acid sequence: CASSQGEGPTNEKLFF.

The gene calls are TRBV12-3 or TRBV12-4 and TRBJ2-4; D ambiguous. The DNA end lines up better with TRBJ2-7; the J call may be wrong. There are 14 residues in the CDR3. This CDR3 reads CASSFSKQPLEQYF. For the CDR3, the DNA is TGTGCCAGCAGTTTCAGTAAGCAGCCTCTCGAGCAGTACTTC.

The chain carries TRBV27 and TRBJ1-2; TRBD1 agrees at 10 bases. The germline CDR1 and CDR2 sequences are MNHEY and SMNVEV (reference sequence). V lost 8 bases, J lost 6 bases, and 0 bases stayed unmatched. CDR3 length: 11 residues. CDR3 in amino acids: CASGQGDGYTF. The CDR3 nucleotides are TGTGCCAGCGGACAGGGGGATGGCTACACCTTC.

This clonotype occurred a few times. This chain uses TRBV9 with TRBJ1-4; D may be TRBD1 (5 bases). Trimming left V 0 bases short and J 8 bases short, with 11 bases between. The CDR3 totals 14 residues. CDR1 and CDR2 (germline): SGDLS, YYNGEE. As DNA, the CDR3 is TGTGCCAGCAGCGTAGGACAGTTCGACGAAAAACTGTTTTTT. This encodes CASSVGQFDEKLFF.

In its sample, this clonotype was seen once. J is TRBJ2-1 and V is TRBV20-1; D unclear. The V end lost 5 bases, the J end lost 8 bases, and 16 bases lay between the germline ends. This CDR3 is built from 13 residues. Germline CDR1 is DFQATT and CDR2 is SNEGSKA (reference sequence). CDR3 nucleotides: TGCAGTGCTGAATTGGATTCGATGGATGAGCAGTTCTTC. Residues: CSAELDSMDEQFF.

The sample holds a few counts of this clonotype. This chain links TRBV27 with TRBJ2-3; no clear D. Germline-derived CDR1 and CDR2 are MNHEY and SMNVEV (reference sequence). V lost 5 bases, J lost 3 bases, and 9 bases lay in between. The CDR3 loop spans 13 amino acids. In DNA form, the CDR3 reads TGTGCCAGCAGTGGTTTCGGGACAGATACGCAGTATTTT. Amino acids: CASSGFGTDTQYF.

This clonotype was observed a few times. The rearrangement joins TRBV29-1 to TRBJ2-7; D is undetermined. Trimming shortened V by 4 bases and J by 3 bases, and 7 bases separated the two germline ends. The CDR3 sequence is 11 residues long. Germline V gene data show CDR1 as SQVTM and CDR2 as ANQGSEA. The DNA for the CDR3 is TGCAGCGTTGGGGCGGTCTACGAGCAGTACTTC. Translation: CSVGAVYEQYF.

This clonotype was picked up many times. V gene TRBV28 combines with J gene TRBJ1-6, with D tentatively TRBD1 (6 bases). The germline V and J ends were trimmed by 3 bases and 9 bases, with 12 bases remaining between them. The CDR3 extends over 14 amino acids. Per the germline V gene, CDR1 is MDHEN and CDR2 is SYDVKM. The CDR3 coding sequence is TGTGCCAGCAGTTTGGGGGGCGCAGGTTCACCCCTCCACTTT. This codes for CASSLGGAGSPLHF.

This clonotype turned up a few times. V usage is TRBV20-1 and J usage is TRBJ2-1; D call uncertain. Germline V gene sequence: CDR1 DFQATT, CDR2 SNEGSKA (reference sequence). The CDR3 loop spans 12 amino acids. Trimming removed 3 bases from V and 2 bases from J, with 5 bases in between. CDR3 region: CSASGPYNEQFF. Here the CDR3 DNA reads TGCAGTGCTAGCGGGCCCTACAATGAGCAGTTCTTC.

With respect to this clonotype: A read error may be the cause here, since a much bigger clone is one base away. The gene calls are TRBV28 and TRBJ2-7; D may be TRBD1 (5 bases). Near its end, the DNA agrees better with TRBJ2-1, so the J call may be wrong. Germline values: CDR1 MDHEN, CDR2 SYDVKM. This CDR3 is built from 14 residues. CDR3 region: CASSMDKAANEQFF. The DNA for the CDR3 is TGTGCCAGCAGTATGGACAAGGCGGCCAATGAGCAGTTCTTC.

The chain carries TRBV28 and TRBJ2-7; no clear D. This CDR3 comprises 13 residues. Germline values: CDR1 MDHEN, CDR2 SYDVKM. V lost 7 bases and J lost 0, with 10 bases in between. The CDR3 region has the DNA TGTGCCAGCACCAAAGGGTTCTCCTACGAGCAGTACTTC. Its translation: CASTKGFSYEQYF.

The V call is TRBV20-1, the J call TRBJ2-7; 7 bases align to TRBD2. From germline, CDR1 is DFQATT and CDR2 SNEGSKA (reference sequence). CDR3 length equals 16 residues. The V gene end was trimmed by 3 bases and the J gene end by 7 bases; junction bases not matched to a gene: 18. The CDR3 nucleotides read TGCAGTGCTAGGCCCACCGGGACTATCTCCTACAATGAGCAGTACTTC. It translates to CSARPTGTISYNEQYF.

The chain recombines TRBV6-6 with TRBJ1-2; D unclear. With 7 bases removed from V and 5 bases from J, the gap between germline ends came to 20 bases. Per the germline V gene, CDR1 is MNHNY and CDR2 is SVGAGI (reference sequence). The CDR3 length is 15 residues. The CDR3 DNA follows: TGTGCCAGCACCTTTCTTCCGTCCAGCTCATATGGCTACACCTTC. Its protein product is CASTFLPSSSYGYTF.

This clonotype turned up a few times. The J gene is TRBJ2-5, the V gene TRBV3-1; D possibly corresponds to TRBD1 (6 bases). Trimming cost V 1 base and J 5 bases, with 14 bases left between them. The CDR3 covers 15 residues. Per the germline V gene, CDR1 is LGHDT and CDR2 is YNNKEL (reference sequence). The CDR3, as DNA: TGTGCCAGCAGCCAAGGGAGACAGGTAACTGAGACCCAGTACTTC. Amino acids: CASSQGRQVTETQYF.

Only a few counts were recorded for this clonotype. The chain is built from TRBV20-1 and TRBJ2-7; 11 bases match TRBD1. This CDR3 region has 15 residues. J gave up 2 bases and V 7 bases, and 10 bases lay outside the gene matches. Germline CDR1 DFQATT, CDR2 SNEGSKA (reference sequence). In DNA, the CDR3 is TGCAGTGTTACGAAAGGGACAGGGGGTGCCTACGAGCAGTACTTC. This gives the protein CSVTKGTGGAYEQYF.

The chain employs TRBV15 and TRBJ2-7, with 7 positions matching TRBD1. Germline loops: CDR1 LNHNV, CDR2 YYDKDF (reference sequence). Trimming removed 3 bases from V and 1 base from J; junction bases left unmatched: 3. The CDR3 is 14 amino acids. Written as DNA, the CDR3 is TGTGCCACCAGCAGCCCGGGACAGTCCTACGAGCAGTACTTC. This encodes CATSSPGQSYEQYF.

The chain carries TRBV12-3 or TRBV12-4 and TRBJ1-2; 8 bases match TRBD1. Germline trimming cut 7 bases from V and 8 bases from J; bases unmatched to any gene: 6. There are 12 residues in the CDR3. CDR3 DNA: TGTGCCAGCAACGCCGGGACAGGAGGCTACACCTTC. Translating it yields CASNAGTGGYTF.

A few counts support this clonotype. V and J are TRBV6-2 or TRBV6-3 and TRBJ2-1, with D possibly TRBD1 on 5 matching bases. V gave up 5 bases and J gave up 6 bases, with 14 bases separating them. The CDR3 is 14 amino acids. Germline loops: CDR1 MNHEY, CDR2 SVGEGT. The CDR3 sequence is CASSAGLLGNEQFF. DNA for the CDR3: TGTGCCAGCAGTGCAGGGCTCTTGGGCAATGAGCAGTTCTTC.

The chain links TRBV20-1 to TRBJ2-7, with no clear D. Per germline, CDR1 DFQATT and CDR2 SNEGSKA (reference sequence). Trimming took off 2 bases at V and 4 bases at J, with 9 bases between the two ends. This CDR3 comprises 12 residues. The CDR3 DNA follows: TGCAGTGCTAGACGACCAAATTACGAGCAGTACTTC. Translating it yields CSARRPNYEQYF.

The J gene is TRBJ2-2, the V gene TRBV20-1, with D perhaps TRBD1 (6 bases). The CDR3 consists of 15 residues. In germline, CDR1 is DFQATT, CDR2 SNEGSKA (reference sequence). Trimming removed 1 base at V and 2 bases at J, with 11 bases between. CDR3 sequence reads: CSARVLDSNTGELFF. Here the CDR3 DNA reads TGCAGTGCTAGAGTCCTGGACAGCAACACCGGGGAGCTGTTTTTT.

Only one count was recorded for this clonotype. The V gene is TRBV27, the J gene TRBJ2-7, with D maybe TRBD2 (6 bases). The CDR3 is 13 amino acids. V was pared by 5 bases and J by 9 bases, with 17 bases between. Germline CDR1 reads MNHEY; CDR2 reads SMNVEV (reference sequence). CDR3 protein: CASSPTSLAGQYF. For the CDR3, the DNA is TGTGCCAGCAGTCCAACCTCACTAGCCGGGCAGTACTTC.